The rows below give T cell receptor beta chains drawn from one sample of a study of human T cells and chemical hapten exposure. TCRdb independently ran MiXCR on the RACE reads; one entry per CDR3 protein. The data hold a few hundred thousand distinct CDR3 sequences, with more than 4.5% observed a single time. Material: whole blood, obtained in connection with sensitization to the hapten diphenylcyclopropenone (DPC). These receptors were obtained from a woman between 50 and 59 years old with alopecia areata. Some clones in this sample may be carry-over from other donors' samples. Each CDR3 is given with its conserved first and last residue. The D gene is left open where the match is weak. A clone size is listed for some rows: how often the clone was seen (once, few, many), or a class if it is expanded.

CDR3 protein: CASSVGPESYNEQFF; CDR3 DNA: TGTGCCAGCAGCGTAGGCCCGGAATCCTACAATGAGCAGTTCTTC; D gene: NA; J gene: TRBJ2-1; V gene: TRBV9; clone size: many
CDR3 protein: CASSPSAPGANVLTF; CDR3 DNA: TGTGCCAGCAGTCCTTCGGCACCTGGGGCCAACGTCCTGACTTTC; D gene: NA; J gene: TRBJ2-6; V gene: TRBV28; clone size: many
CDR3 protein: CASSFSRAHTDTQYF; CDR3 DNA: TGTGCCAGCAGTTTTTCGAGGGCTCACACAGATACGCAGTATTTT; D gene: NA; J gene: TRBJ2-3; V gene: TRBV12-3/TRBV12-4; clone size: many
CDR3 protein: CASSPSGGPHNEQFF; CDR3 DNA: TGTGCCAGCAGTCCAAGCGGGGGCCCGCACAATGAGCAGTTCTTC; D gene: TRBD2; J gene: TRBJ2-1; V gene: TRBV6-5; clone size: many
CDR3 protein: CASSQDGQGNEQFF; CDR3 DNA: TGCGCCAGCAGCCAAGACGGACAGGGGAATGAGCAGTTCTTC; D gene: TRBD1; J gene: TRBJ2-1; V gene: TRBV4-3; clone size: many
CDR3 protein: CSASLAGGSYTQYF; CDR3 DNA: TGCAGTGCTTCCCTAGCGGGGGGAAGTTATACGCAGTATTTT; D gene: TRBD2; J gene: TRBJ2-3; V gene: TRBV20-1; clone size: once
CDR3 protein: CASGISAYNQPQHF; CDR3 DNA: TGTGCCAGCGGAATATCAGCCTACAATCAGCCCCAGCATTTT; D gene: NA; J gene: TRBJ1-5; V gene: TRBV12-3/TRBV12-4; clone size: many
CDR3 protein: CASSFNSVKETQYF; CDR3 DNA: TGTGCCAGCAGCTTCAACAGCGTTAAAGAGACCCAGTACTTC; D gene: NA; J gene: TRBJ2-5; V gene: TRBV7-2; clone size: few
CDR3 protein: CASSLSDPGLGTDTQYF; CDR3 DNA: TGTGCCAGCAGTTTATCTGACCCGGGACTCGGCACAGATACGCAGTATTTT; D gene: NA; J gene: TRBJ2-3; V gene: TRBV27; clone size: NA
CDR3 protein: CASSEAGAGVAKNIQYF; CDR3 DNA: TGTGCCAGCAGTGAAGCAGGAGCGGGAGTAGCCAAAAACATTCAGTACTTC; D gene: TRBD2; J gene: TRBJ2-4; V gene: TRBV2; clone size: many
CDR3 protein: CASSTFSRGTNTGELFF; CDR3 DNA: TGTGCCAGCAGCACATTTTCCAGGGGGACGAACACCGGGGAGCTGTTTTTT; D gene: TRBD1; J gene: TRBJ2-2; V gene: TRBV13; clone size: NA
CDR3 protein: CASRNGLAGLYNEQFF; CDR3 DNA: TGTGCCAGCAGGAATGGACTAGCGGGACTCTACAATGAGCAGTTCTTC; D gene: TRBD2; J gene: TRBJ2-1; V gene: TRBV6-1; clone size: few
CDR3 protein: CASSLEGQGAPGANVLTF; CDR3 DNA: TGTGCCAGCAGCTTGGAGGGCCAGGGGGCGCCTGGGGCCAACGTCCTGACTTTC; D gene: TRBD1; J gene: TRBJ2-6; V gene: TRBV5-5; clone size: few
CDR3 protein: CASSLEGAKTQYF; CDR3 DNA: TGTGCCAGCAGTTTGGAGGGGGCCAAGACCCAGTACTTC; D gene: NA; J gene: TRBJ2-5; V gene: TRBV12-3/TRBV12-4; clone size: many
CDR3 protein: CSVAQANEKLFF; CDR3 DNA: TGCAGCGTTGCCCAAGCAAATGAAAAACTGTTTTTT; D gene: NA; J gene: TRBJ1-4; V gene: TRBV29-1; clone size: many
CDR3 protein: CAISESTAYTQYF; CDR3 DNA: TGTGCCATCAGTGAGTCAACAGCGTATACGCAGTATTTT; D gene: NA; J gene: TRBJ2-3; V gene: TRBV10-3; clone size: NA
CDR3 protein: CASSEVTTNSGNTIYF; CDR3 DNA: TGTGCCAGCAGTGAAGTTACGACGAACTCTGGAAACACCATATATTTT; D gene: NA; J gene: TRBJ1-3; V gene: TRBV6-1; clone size: few
CDR3 protein: CASSWGGNNEKLFF; CDR3 DNA: TGCGCCAGCAGCTGGGGGGGAAATAATGAAAAACTGTTTTTT; D gene: NA; J gene: TRBJ1-4; V gene: TRBV5-1; clone size: many
CDR3 protein: CASSQLLADSYNEQFF; CDR3 DNA: TGTGCCAGCAGTCAACTCTTAGCAGACTCCTACAATGAGCAGTTCTTC; D gene: NA; J gene: TRBJ2-1; V gene: TRBV6-2/TRBV6-3; clone size: NA
CDR3 protein: CSAKDYGTHGSGNEQFF; CDR3 DNA: TGCAGTGCCAAGGATTATGGGACACATGGTAGCGGAAATGAGCAGTTCTTC; D gene: NA; J gene: TRBJ2-1; V gene: TRBV20-1; clone size: many
CDR3 protein: CATSRGTRGTYNEQFF; CDR3 DNA: TGTGCCACCAGCAGGGGGACGAGAGGAACCTACAATGAGCAGTTCTTC; D gene: NA; J gene: TRBJ2-1; V gene: TRBV15; clone size: many
CDR3 protein: CAIQSSPNTEAFF; CDR3 DNA: TGTGCCATCCAATCCAGCCCGAACACTGAAGCTTTCTTT; D gene: NA; J gene: TRBJ1-1; V gene: TRBV10-3; clone size: many
CDR3 protein: CASSTRDSSSYEQYF; CDR3 DNA: TGTGCCAGCAGTACCCGGGACAGCAGCTCCTACGAGCAGTACTTC; D gene: TRBD1; J gene: TRBJ2-7; V gene: TRBV28; clone size: many
CDR3 protein: CASGYPGDTQYF; CDR3 DNA: TGTGCCAGCGGGTACCCGGGGGATACGCAGTATTTT; D gene: NA; J gene: TRBJ2-3; V gene: TRBV6-5; clone size: many
CDR3 protein: CASIPGRTDTQYF; CDR3 DNA: TGTGCCAGCATCCCGGGGCGGACAGATACGCAGTATTTT; D gene: NA; J gene: TRBJ2-3; V gene: TRBV7-2; clone size: NA
CDR3 protein: CASSPGTGLTEAFF; CDR3 DNA: TGTGCCAGCAGTCCCGGGACAGGGTTGACTGAAGCTTTCTTT; D gene: TRBD1; J gene: TRBJ1-1; V gene: TRBV12-3/TRBV12-4; clone size: many
CDR3 protein: CASSTTGPRGTDTQYF; CDR3 DNA: TGTGCCAGCAGTACGACAGGGCCGAGGGGCACAGATACGCAGTATTTT; D gene: TRBD1; J gene: TRBJ2-3; V gene: TRBV6-1; clone size: many
CDR3 protein: CASSWEGRRGTDTQYF; CDR3 DNA: TGTGCCAGCAGCTGGGAAGGACGGAGGGGCACAGATACGCAGTATTTT; D gene: NA; J gene: TRBJ2-3; V gene: TRBV11-2; clone size: few
CDR3 protein: CASMDRGWERKNTEAFF; CDR3 DNA: TGTGCCAGCATGGACAGGGGATGGGAAAGGAAGAACACTGAAGCTTTCTTT; D gene: TRBD1; J gene: TRBJ1-1; V gene: TRBV12-3/TRBV12-4; clone size: NA
CDR3 protein: CASRGGGGETQYF; CDR3 DNA: TGTGCCAGCAGGGGAGGCGGAGGAGAGACCCAGTACTTC; D gene: NA; J gene: TRBJ2-5; V gene: TRBV6-5; clone size: few
CDR3 protein: CSVSDGRTGELFF; CDR3 DNA: TGCAGCGTTTCAGACGGGCGAACCGGGGAGCTGTTTTTT; D gene: NA; J gene: TRBJ2-2; V gene: TRBV29-1; clone size: many
CDR3 protein: CSARRSYEQYF; CDR3 DNA: TGCAGTGCTCGGCGCTCCTACGAGCAGTACTTC; D gene: NA; J gene: TRBJ2-7; V gene: TRBV20-1; clone size: many
CDR3 protein: CASSEGISSTDTQYF; CDR3 DNA: TGTGCCAGCAGCGAAGGGATCTCTAGCACAGATACGCAGTATTTT; D gene: NA; J gene: TRBJ2-3; V gene: TRBV9; clone size: NA
CDR3 protein: CASSDQGVYSGANVLTF; CDR3 DNA: TGTGCCAGCAGTGATCAGGGGGTCTACTCTGGGGCCAACGTCCTGACTTTC; D gene: TRBD1; J gene: TRBJ2-6; V gene: TRBV2; clone size: many
CDR3 protein: CASGLGGPYYGYTF; CDR3 DNA: TGTGCTAGTGGTTTAGGGGGGCCTTACTATGGCTACACCTTC; D gene: NA; J gene: TRBJ1-2; V gene: TRBV12-5; clone size: few
CDR3 protein: CASSRDSTGEQYF; CDR3 DNA: TGTGCCAGCAGCCGGGACTCCACCGGGGAGCAGTACTTC; D gene: NA; J gene: TRBJ2-7; V gene: TRBV11-2; clone size: few
CDR3 protein: CSARGLADQETQYF; CDR3 DNA: TGCAGTGCTAGAGGTCTAGCGGACCAAGAGACCCAGTACTTC; D gene: TRBD2; J gene: TRBJ2-5; V gene: TRBV20-1; clone size: few
CDR3 protein: CASSPSPGDVGNTIYF; CDR3 DNA: TGTGCCAGCAGTCCCTCGCCAGGGGACGTCGGAAACACCATATATTTT; D gene: NA; J gene: TRBJ1-3; V gene: TRBV27; clone size: few
CDR3 protein: CASSLKTEQYF; CDR3 DNA: TGTGCCAGCAGCTTAAAGACCGAGCAGTACTTC; D gene: NA; J gene: TRBJ2-7; V gene: TRBV11-2; clone size: many
CDR3 protein: CASSRANSGANVLTF; CDR3 DNA: TGTGCCAGCAGCCGCGCAAACTCTGGGGCCAACGTCCTGACTTTC; D gene: NA; J gene: TRBJ2-6; V gene: TRBV5-8; clone size: NA
CDR3 protein: CASSQGQGVNSPLHF; CDR3 DNA: TGTGCCAGCAGCCAAGGACAGGGAGTAAATTCACCCCTCCACTTT; D gene: TRBD1; J gene: TRBJ1-6; V gene: TRBV3-1; clone size: many
CDR3 protein: CASSPLAADTQYF; CDR3 DNA: TGTGCCAGCAGCCCGCTGGCGGCAGATACGCAGTATTTT; D gene: NA; J gene: TRBJ2-3; V gene: TRBV11-2; clone size: many
CDR3 protein: CASSLGRDREQFF; CDR3 DNA: TGTGCCAGCAGCTTAGGGCGGGACCGTGAGCAGTTCTTC; D gene: NA; J gene: TRBJ2-1; V gene: TRBV11-3; clone size: many
CDR3 protein: CASSWGTMNTGELFF; CDR3 DNA: TGTGCCAGCAGCTGGGGGACTATGAACACCGGGGAGCTGTTTTTT; D gene: TRBD2; J gene: TRBJ2-2; V gene: TRBV7-6; clone size: many
CDR3 protein: CASSYRAASADEQYF; CDR3 DNA: TGTGCCAGCAGCTACCGAGCCGCGAGCGCCGACGAGCAGTACTTC; D gene: NA; J gene: TRBJ2-7; V gene: TRBV28; clone size: many
CDR3 protein: CASGRTGELFF; CDR3 DNA: TGTGCCTCAGGGCGCACCGGGGAGCTGTTTTTT; D gene: NA; J gene: TRBJ2-2; V gene: TRBV9; clone size: many
CDR3 protein: CSFLSGNTIYF; CDR3 DNA: TGCAGCTTTCTCTCTGGAAACACCATATATTTT; D gene: NA; J gene: TRBJ1-3; V gene: TRBV29-1; clone size: many
CDR3 protein: CASSPERVGGELFF; CDR3 DNA: TGTGCCAGCTCACCTGAGAGGGTTGGCGGGGAGCTGTTTTTT; D gene: NA; J gene: TRBJ2-2; V gene: TRBV18; clone size: many
CDR3 protein: CSVYSRNTIYF; CDR3 DNA: TGCAGCGTGTACAGTAGAAACACCATATATTTT; D gene: NA; J gene: TRBJ1-3; V gene: TRBV29-1; clone size: many
CDR3 protein: CASSVLGPNTGELFF; CDR3 DNA: TGTGCCAGCTCGGTCCTGGGACCTAACACCGGGGAGCTGTTTTTT; D gene: NA; J gene: TRBJ2-2; V gene: TRBV18; clone size: few
CDR3 protein: CASSLRTSGSADTQYF; CDR3 DNA: TGCGCCAGCAGCTTGAGGACTAGCGGGAGTGCAGATACGCAGTATTTT; D gene: TRBD2; J gene: TRBJ2-3; V gene: TRBV5-1; clone size: many
CDR3 protein: CSARVDRARSNQPQHF; CDR3 DNA: TGCAGTGCTAGAGTTGACAGGGCTCGAAGCAATCAGCCCCAGCATTTT; D gene: TRBD1; J gene: TRBJ1-5; V gene: TRBV20-1; clone size: many
CDR3 protein: CSVDIQGANGYTF; CDR3 DNA: TGCAGCGTCGATATACAGGGGGCTAATGGCTACACCTTC; D gene: TRBD1; J gene: TRBJ1-2; V gene: TRBV29-1; clone size: many
CDR3 protein: CASSFDLGSYEQYF; CDR3 DNA: TGTGCCAGCAGTTTCGACCTGGGATCCTACGAGCAGTACTTC; D gene: NA; J gene: TRBJ2-7; V gene: TRBV6-2/TRBV6-3; clone size: many
CDR3 protein: CSARDQGGANYGYTF; CDR3 DNA: TGCAGTGCTAGAGATCAGGGCGGGGCTAACTATGGCTACACCTTC; D gene: NA; J gene: TRBJ1-2; V gene: TRBV20-1; clone size: many